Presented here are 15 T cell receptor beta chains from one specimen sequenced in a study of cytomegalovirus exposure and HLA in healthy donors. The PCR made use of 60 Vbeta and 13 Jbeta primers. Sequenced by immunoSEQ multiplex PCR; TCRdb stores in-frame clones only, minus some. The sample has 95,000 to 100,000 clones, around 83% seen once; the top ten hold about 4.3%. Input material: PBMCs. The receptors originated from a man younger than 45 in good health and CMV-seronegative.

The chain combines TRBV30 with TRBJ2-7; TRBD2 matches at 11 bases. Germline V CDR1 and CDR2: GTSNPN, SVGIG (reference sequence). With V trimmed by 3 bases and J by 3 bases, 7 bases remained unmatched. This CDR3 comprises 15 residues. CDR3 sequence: CAWSPRLAGHYEQYF. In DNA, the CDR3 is TGTGCCTGGAGCCCAAGACTAGCGGGACACTACGAGCAGTACTTC.

CDR3 sequence (DNA): TGTGCCAGCAGCTTAGAACAGTTCAGGAACAATGAGCAGTTCTTC. It translates to CASSLEQFRNNEQFF. V gene TRBV11-2 combines with J gene TRBJ2-1; D ambiguous. Germline CDR1 and CDR2: SGHAT and FQNNGV. V shed 0 bases and J shed 5 bases, with 11 bases lying between them. The CDR3 totals 15 residues.

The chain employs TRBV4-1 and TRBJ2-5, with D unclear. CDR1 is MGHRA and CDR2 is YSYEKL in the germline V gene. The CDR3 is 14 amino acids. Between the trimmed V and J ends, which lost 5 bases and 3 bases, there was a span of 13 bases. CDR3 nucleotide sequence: TGCGCCAGCAGCGCTCCCTTCGGAGAAGAGACCCAGTACTTC. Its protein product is CASSAPFGEETQYF.

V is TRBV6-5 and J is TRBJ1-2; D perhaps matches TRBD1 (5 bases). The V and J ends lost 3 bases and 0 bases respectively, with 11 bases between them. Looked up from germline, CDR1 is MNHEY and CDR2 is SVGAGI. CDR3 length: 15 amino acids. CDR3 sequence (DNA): TGTGCCAGCAGTTATCGCAGGGCTACTAACTATGGCTACACCTTC. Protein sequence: CASSYRRATNYGYTF.

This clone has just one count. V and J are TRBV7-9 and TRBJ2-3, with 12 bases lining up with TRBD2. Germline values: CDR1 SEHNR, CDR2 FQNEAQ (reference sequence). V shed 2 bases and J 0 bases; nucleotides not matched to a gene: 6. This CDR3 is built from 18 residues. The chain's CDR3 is CASSLPSGGGPSTDTQYF. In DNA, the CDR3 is TGTGCCAGCAGCTTACCTAGCGGGGGGGGACCTAGCACAGATACGCAGTATTTT. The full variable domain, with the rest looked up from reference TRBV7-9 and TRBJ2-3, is DTGVSQNPRHKITKRGQNVTFRCDPISEHNRLYWYRQTLGQGPEFLTYFQNEAQLEKSRLLSDRFSAERPKGSFSTLEIQRTEQGDSAMYLCASSLPSGGGPSTDTQYFGPGTRLTVL.

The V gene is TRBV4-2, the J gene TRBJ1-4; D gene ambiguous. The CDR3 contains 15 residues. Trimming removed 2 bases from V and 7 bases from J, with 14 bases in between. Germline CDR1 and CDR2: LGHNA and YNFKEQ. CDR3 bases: TGTGCCAGCAGCCAACCAGGCCGCTTGGGTGAAAAACTGTTTTTT. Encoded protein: CASSQPGRLGEKLFF.

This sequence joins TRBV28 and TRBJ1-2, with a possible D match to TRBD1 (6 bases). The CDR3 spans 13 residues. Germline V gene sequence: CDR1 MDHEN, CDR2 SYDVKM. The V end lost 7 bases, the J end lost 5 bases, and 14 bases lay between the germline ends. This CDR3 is CASKDRRRYGYTF. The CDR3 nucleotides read TGTGCCAGCAAAGACAGGAGAAGGTATGGCTACACCTTC.

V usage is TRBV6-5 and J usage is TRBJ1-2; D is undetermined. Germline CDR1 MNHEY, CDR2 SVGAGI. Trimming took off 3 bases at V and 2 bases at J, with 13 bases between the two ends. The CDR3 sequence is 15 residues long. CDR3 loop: CASSYGQHSNYGYTF. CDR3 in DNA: TGTGCCAGCAGTTATGGGCAGCACTCCAACTATGGCTACACCTTC.

In nucleotides, the CDR3 is TGTGCCAGCAGTTCCTTCGGGGGGGCGCAAGAGACCCAGTACTTC. Translation: CASSSFGGAQETQYF. This rearrangement joins TRBV6-5 to TRBJ2-5; 8 bases are shared with TRBD2. The CDR3 consists of 15 residues. Per the germline V gene, CDR1 is MNHEY and CDR2 is SVGAGI. V gave up 4 bases and J gave up 2 bases; unmatched junction bases: 6.

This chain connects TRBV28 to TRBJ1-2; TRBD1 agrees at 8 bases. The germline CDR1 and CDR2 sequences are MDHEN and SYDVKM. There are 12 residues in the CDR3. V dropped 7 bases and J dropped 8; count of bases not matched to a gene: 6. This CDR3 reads CASTQGVDGYTF. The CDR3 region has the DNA TGTGCCAGCACACAGGGGGTAGACGGCTACACCTTC.

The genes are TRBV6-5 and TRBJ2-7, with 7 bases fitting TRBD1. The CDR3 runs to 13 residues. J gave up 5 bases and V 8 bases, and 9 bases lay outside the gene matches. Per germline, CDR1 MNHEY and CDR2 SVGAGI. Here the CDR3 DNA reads TGTGCCAGCGAACGACAGGGTTCTCACGAGCAGTACTTC. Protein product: CASERQGSHEQYF.

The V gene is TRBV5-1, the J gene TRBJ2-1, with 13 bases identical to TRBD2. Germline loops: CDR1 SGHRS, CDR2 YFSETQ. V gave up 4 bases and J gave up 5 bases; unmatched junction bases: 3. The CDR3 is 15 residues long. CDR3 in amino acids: CASSVGTSGDNEQFF. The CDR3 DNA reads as TGCGCCAGCAGCGTGGGGACTAGCGGGGACAATGAGCAGTTCTTC.

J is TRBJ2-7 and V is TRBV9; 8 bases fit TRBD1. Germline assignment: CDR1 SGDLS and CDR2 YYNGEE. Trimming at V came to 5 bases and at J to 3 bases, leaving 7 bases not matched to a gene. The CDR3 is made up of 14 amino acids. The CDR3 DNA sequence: TGTGCCAGCAGTGAAACCGGACAGGGCTACGAGCAGTACTTC. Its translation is CASSETGQGYEQYF. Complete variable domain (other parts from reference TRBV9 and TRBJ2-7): DSGVTQTPKHLITATGQRVTLRCSPRSGDLSVYWYQQSLDQGLQFLIQYYNGEERAKGNILERFSAQQFPDLHSELNLSSLELGDSALYFCASSETGQGYEQYFGPGTRLTVT.

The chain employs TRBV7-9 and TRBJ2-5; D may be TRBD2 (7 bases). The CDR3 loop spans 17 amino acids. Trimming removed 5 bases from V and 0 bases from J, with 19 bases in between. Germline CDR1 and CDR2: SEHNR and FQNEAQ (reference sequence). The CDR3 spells CASSLTSGEGYQETQYF. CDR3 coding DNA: TGTGCCAGCAGCCTAACCTCAGGGGAGGGTTACCAAGAGACCCAGTACTTC.

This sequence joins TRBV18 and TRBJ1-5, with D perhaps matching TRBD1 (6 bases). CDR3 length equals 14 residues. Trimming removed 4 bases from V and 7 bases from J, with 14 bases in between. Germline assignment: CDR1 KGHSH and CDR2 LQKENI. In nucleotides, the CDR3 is TGTGCCAGCTCACTCCAGGGGTCCGTACAGCCCCAGCATTTT. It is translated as CASSLQGSVQPQHF. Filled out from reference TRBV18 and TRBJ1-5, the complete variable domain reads NAGVMQNPRHLVRRRGQEARLRCSPMKGHSHVYWYRQLPEEGLKFMVYLQKENIIDESGMPKERFSAEFPKEGPSILRIQQVVRGDSAAYFCASSLQGSVQPQHFGDGTRLSIL.